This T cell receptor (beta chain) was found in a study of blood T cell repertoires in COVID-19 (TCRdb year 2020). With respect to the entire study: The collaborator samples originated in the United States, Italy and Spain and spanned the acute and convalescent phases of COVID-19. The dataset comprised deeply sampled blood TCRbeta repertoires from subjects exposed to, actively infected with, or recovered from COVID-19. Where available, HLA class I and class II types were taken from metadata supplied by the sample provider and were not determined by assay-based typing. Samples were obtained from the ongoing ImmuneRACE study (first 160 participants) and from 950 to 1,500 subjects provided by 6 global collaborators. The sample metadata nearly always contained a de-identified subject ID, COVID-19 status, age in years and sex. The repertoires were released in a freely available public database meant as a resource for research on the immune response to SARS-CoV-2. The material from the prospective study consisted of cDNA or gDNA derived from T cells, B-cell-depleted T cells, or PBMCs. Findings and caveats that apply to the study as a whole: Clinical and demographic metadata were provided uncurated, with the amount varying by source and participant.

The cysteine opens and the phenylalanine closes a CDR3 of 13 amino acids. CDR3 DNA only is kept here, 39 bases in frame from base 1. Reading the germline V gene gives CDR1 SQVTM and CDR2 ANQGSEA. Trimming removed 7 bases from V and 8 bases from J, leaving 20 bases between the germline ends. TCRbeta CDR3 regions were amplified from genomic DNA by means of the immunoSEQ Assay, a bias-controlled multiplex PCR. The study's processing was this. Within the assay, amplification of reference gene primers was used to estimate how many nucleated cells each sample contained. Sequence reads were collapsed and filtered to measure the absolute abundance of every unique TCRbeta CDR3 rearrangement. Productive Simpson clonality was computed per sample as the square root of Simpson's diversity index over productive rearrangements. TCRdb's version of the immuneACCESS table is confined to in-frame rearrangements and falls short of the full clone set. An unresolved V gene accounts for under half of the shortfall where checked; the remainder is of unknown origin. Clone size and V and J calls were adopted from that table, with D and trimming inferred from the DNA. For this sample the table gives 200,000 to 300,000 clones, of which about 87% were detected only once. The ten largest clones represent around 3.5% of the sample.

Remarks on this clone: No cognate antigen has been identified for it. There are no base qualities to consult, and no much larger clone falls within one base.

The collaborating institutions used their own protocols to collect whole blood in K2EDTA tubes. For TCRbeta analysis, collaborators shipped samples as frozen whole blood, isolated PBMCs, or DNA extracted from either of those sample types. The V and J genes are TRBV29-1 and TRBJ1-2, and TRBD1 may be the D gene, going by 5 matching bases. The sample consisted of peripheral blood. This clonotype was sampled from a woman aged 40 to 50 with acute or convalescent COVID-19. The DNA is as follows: TGCAGCGCCGGGGAGGTTGTAGGGGAAGGCTACACCTTC. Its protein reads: CSAGEVVGEGYTF.